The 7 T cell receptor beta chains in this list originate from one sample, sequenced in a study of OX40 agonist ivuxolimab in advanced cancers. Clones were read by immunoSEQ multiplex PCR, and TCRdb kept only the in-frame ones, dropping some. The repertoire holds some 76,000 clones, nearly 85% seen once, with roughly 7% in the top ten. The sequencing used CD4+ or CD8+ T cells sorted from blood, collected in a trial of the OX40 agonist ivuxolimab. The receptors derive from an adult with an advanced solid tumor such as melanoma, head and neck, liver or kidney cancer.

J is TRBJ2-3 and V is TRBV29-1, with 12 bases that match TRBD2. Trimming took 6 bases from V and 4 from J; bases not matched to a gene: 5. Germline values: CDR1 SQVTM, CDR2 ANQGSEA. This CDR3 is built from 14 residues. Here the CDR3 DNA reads TGCAGCGTGGGGACTAGCGGGTATTCAGATACGCAGTATTTT. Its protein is CSVGTSGYSDTQYF.

CDR3 DNA sequence: TGTGCCAGCAGCTTAGTTCCGGCAGGGGCGGGGTACGAGCAGTACTTC. Translating gives CASSLVPAGAGYEQYF. The chain has TRBV7-3 and TRBJ2-7; D tentatively reads TRBD1 or TRBD2 (6 bases each). Germline V gene data show CDR1 as SGHTA and CDR2 as FQGTGA. With 2 bases removed from V and 4 bases from J, the gap between germline ends came to 18 bases. CDR3 length: 16 residues. Supplemented by reference TRBV7-3 and TRBJ2-7, the full variable domain reads GAGVSQTPSNKVTEKGKYVELRCDPISGHTALYWYRQSLGQGPEFLIYFQGTGAADDSGLPNDRFFAVRPEGSVSTLKIQRTERGDSAVYLCASSLVPAGAGYEQYFGPGTRLTVT.

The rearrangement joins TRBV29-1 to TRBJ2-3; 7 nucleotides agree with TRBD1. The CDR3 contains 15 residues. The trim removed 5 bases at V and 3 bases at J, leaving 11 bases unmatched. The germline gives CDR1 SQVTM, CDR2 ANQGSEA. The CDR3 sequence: CSVRQYKQGTDTQYF. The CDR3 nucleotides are TGCAGCGTTCGCCAATATAAACAGGGGACAGATACGCAGTATTTT.

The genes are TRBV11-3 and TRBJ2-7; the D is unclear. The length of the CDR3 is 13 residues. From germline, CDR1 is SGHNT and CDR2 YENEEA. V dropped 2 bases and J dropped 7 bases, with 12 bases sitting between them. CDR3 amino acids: CASSLRVRGEQYF. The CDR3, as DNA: TGTGCCAGCAGCTTAAGGGTCCGAGGTGAGCAGTACTTC.

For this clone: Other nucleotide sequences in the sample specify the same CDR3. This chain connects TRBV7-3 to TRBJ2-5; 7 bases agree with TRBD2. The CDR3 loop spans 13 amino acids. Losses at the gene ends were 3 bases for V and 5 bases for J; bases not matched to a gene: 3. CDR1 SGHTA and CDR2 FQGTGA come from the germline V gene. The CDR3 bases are TGTGCCAGCAGCTTTAGGGAGGGGGAGACCCAGTACTTC. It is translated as CASSFREGETQYF.

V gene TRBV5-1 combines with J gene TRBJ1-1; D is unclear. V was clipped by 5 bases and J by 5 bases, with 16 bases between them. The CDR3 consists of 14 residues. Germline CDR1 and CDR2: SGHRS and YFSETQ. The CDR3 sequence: CASSSLYGGTEAFF. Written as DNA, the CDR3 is TGCGCCAGCAGTTCACTCTATGGCGGGACTGAAGCTTTCTTT. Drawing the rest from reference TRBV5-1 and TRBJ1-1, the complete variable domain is KAGVTQTPRYLIKTRGQQVTLSCSPISGHRSVSWYQQTPGQGLQFLFEYFSETQRNKGNFPGRFSGRQFSNSRSEMNVSTLELGDSALYLCASSSLYGGTEAFFGQGTRLTVV.

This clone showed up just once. The DNA for the CDR3 is TGTGCCAAAGGCCCCCGGGTCTCCTACGAGCAGTACTTC. Translated: CAKGPRVSYEQYF. The chain joins TRBV19 to TRBJ2-7; D call uncertain. V lost 10 bases and J 0 bases, leaving 13 bases between the germline ends. Germline loops: CDR1 LNHDA, CDR2 SQIVND (reference sequence). CDR3 length: 13 amino acids.